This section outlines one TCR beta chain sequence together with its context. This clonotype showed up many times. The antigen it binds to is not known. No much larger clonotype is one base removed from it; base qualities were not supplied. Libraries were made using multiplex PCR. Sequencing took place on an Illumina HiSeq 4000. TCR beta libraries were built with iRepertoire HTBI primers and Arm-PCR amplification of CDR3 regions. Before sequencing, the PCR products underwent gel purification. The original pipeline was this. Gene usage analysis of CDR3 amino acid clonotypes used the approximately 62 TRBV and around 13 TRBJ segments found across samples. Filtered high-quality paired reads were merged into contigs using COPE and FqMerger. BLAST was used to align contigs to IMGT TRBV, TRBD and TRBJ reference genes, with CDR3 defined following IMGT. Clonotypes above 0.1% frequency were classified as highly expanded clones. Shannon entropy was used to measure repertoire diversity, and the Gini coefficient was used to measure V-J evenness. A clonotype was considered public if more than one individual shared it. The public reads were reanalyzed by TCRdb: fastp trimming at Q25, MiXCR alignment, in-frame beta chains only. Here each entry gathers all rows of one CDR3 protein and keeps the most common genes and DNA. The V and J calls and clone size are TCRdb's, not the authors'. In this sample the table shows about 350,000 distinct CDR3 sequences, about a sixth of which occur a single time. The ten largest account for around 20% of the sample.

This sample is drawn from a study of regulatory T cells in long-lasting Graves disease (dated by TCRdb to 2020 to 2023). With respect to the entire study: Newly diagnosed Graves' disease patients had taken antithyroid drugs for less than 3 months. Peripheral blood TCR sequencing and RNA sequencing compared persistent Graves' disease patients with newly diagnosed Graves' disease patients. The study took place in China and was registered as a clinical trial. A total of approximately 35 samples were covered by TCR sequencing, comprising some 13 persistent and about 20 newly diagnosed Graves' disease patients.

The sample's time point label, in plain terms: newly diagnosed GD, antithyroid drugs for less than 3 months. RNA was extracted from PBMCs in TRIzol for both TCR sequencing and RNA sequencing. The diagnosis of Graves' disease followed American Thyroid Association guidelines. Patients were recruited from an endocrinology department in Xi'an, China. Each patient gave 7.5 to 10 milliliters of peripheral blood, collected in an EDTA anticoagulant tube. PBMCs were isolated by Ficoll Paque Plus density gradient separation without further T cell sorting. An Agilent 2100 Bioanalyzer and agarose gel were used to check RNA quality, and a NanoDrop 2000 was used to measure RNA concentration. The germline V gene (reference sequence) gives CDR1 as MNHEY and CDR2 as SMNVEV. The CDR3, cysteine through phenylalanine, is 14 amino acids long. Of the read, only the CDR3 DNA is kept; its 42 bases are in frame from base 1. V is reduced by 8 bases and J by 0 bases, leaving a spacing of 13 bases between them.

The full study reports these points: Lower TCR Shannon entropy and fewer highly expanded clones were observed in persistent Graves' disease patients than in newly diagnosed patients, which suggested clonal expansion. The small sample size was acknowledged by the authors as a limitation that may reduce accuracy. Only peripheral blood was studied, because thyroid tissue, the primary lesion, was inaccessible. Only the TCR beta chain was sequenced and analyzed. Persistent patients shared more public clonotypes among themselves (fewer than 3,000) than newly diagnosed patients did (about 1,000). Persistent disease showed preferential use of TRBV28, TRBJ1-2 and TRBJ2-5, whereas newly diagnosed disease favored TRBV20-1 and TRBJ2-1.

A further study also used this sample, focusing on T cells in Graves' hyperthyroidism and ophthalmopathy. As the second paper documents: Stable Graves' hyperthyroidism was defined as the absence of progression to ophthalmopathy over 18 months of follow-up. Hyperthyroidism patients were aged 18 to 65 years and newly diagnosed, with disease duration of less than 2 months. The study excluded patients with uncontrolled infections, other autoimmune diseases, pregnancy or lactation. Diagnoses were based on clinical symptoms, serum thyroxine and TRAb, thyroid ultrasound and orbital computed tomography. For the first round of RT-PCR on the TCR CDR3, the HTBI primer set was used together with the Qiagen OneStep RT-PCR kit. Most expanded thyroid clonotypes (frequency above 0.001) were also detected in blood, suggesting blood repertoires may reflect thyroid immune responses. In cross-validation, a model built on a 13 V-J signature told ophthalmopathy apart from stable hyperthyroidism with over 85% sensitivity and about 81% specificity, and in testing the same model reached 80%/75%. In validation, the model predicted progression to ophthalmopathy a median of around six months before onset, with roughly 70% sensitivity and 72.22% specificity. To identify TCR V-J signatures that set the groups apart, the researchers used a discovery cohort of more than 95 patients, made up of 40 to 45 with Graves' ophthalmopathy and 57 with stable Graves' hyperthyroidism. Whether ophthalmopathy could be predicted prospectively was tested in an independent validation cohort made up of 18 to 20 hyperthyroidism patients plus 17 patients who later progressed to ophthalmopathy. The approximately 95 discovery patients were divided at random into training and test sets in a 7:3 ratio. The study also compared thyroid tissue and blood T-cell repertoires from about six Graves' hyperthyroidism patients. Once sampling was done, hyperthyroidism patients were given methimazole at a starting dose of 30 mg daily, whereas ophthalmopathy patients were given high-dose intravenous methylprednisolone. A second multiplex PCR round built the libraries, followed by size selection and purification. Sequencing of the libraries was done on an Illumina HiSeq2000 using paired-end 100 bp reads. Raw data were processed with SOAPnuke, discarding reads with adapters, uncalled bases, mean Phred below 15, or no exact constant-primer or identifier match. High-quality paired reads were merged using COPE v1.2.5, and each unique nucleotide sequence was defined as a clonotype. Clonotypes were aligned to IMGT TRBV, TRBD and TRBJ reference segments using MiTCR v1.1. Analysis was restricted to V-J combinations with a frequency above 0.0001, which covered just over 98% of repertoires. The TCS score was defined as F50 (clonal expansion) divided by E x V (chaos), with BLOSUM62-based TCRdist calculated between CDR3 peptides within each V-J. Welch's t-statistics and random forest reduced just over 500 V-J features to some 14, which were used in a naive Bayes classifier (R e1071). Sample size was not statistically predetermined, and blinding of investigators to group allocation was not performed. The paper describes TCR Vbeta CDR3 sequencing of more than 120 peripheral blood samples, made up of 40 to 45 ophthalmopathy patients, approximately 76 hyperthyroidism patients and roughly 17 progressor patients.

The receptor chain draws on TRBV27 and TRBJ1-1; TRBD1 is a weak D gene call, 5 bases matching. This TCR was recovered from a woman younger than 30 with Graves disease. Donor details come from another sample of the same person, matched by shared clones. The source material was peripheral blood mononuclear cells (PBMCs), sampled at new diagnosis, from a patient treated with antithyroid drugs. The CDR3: CASGDGALNTEAFF. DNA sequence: TGTGCCAGCGGAGACGGGGCATTGAACACTGAAGCTTTCTTT.